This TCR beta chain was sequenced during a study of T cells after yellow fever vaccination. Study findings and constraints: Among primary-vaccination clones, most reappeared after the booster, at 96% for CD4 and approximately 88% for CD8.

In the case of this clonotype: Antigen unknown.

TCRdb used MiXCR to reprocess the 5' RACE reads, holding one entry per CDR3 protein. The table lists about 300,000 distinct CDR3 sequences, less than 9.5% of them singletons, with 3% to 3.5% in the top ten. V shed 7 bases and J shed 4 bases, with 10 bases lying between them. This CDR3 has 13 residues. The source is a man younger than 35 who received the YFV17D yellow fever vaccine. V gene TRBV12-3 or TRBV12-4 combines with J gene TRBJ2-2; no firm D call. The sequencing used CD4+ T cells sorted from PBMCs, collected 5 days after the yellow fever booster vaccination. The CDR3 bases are TGTGCCAGCATCCCCCGGACCACCGGGGAGCTGTTTTTT. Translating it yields CASIPRTTGELFF.